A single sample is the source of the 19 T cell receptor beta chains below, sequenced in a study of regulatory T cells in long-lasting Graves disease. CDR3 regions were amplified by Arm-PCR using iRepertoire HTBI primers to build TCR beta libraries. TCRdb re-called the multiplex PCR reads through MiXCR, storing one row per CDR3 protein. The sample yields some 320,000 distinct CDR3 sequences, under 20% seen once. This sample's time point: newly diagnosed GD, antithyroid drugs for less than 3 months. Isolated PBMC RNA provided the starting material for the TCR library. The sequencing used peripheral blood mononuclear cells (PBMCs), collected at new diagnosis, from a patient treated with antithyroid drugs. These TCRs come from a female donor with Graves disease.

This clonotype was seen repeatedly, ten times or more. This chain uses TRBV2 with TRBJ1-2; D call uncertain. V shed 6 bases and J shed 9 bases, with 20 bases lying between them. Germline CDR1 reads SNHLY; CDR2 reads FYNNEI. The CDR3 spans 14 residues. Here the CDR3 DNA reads TGTGCCAGCAGGAGAGAAGGACTGGGCATGAGCTACACCTTC. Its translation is CASRREGLGMSYTF.

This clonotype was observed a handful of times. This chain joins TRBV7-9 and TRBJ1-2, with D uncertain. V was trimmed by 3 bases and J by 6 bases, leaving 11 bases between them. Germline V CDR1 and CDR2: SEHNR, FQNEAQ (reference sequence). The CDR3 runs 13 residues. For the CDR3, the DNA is TGTGCCAGCAGCTTGAACCTCGTCGATGGCTACACCTTC. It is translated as CASSLNLVDGYTF.

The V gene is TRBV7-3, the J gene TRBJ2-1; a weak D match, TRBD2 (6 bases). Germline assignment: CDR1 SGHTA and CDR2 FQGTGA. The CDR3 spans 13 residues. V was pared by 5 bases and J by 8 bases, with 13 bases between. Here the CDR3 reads CASSEGTLHEQFF. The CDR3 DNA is TGTGCCAGCAGCGAAGGGACTCTACATGAGCAGTTCTTC.

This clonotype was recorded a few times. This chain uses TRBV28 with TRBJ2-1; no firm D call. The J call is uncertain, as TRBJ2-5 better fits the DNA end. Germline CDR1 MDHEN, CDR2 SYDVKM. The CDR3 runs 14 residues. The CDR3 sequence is CASTTPPHQETQYF. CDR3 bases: TGTGCCAGCACCACCCCCCCCCACCAAGAGACCCAGTACTTC.

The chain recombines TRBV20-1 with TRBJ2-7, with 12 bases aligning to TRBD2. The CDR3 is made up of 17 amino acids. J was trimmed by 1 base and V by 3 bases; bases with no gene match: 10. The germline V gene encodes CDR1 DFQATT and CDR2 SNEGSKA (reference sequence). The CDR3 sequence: CSARQTSGRVGSYEQYF. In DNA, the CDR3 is TGCAGTGCTAGGCAGACTAGCGGGAGAGTCGGTTCCTACGAGCAGTACTTC.

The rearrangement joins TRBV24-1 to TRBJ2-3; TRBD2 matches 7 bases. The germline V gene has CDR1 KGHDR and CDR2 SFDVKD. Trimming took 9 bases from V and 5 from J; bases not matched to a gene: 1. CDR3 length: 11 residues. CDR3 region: CATGGEDTQYF. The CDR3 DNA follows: TGTGCCACCGGGGGGGAAGATACGCAGTATTTT.

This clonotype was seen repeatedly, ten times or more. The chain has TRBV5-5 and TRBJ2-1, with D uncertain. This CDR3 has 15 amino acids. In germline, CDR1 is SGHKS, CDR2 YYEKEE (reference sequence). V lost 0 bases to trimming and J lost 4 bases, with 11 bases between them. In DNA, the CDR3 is TGTGCCAGCAGCTTGGGTGGGCCGGTTTACAATGAGCAGTTCTTC. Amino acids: CASSLGGPVYNEQFF.

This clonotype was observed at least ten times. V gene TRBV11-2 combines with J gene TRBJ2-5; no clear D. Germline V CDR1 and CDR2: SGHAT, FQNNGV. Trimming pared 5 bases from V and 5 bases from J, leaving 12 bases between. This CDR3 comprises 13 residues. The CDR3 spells CASSQPPGETQYF. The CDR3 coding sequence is TGTGCCAGCAGCCAGCCCCCCGGGGAGACCCAGTACTTC. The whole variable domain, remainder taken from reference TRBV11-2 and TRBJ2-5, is EAGVAQSPRYKIIEKRQSVAFWCNPISGHATLYWYQQILGQGPKLLIQFQNNGVVDDSQLPKDRFSAERLKGVDSTLKIQPAKLEDSAVYLCASSQPPGETQYFGPGTRLLVL.

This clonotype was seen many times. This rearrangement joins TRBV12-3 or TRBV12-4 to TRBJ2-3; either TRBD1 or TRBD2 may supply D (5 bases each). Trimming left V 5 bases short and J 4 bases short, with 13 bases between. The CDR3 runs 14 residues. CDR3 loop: CASSPPGAPDTQYF. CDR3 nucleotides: TGTGCCAGCAGTCCCCCCGGGGCTCCAGATACGCAGTATTTT.

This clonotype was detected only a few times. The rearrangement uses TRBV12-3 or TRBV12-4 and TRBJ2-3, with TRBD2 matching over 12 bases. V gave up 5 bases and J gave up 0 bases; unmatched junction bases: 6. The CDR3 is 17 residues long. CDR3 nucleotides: TGTGCCAGCAGTCTCGGACTAGCGGGACAGAGCACAGATACGCAGTATTTT. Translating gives CASSLGLAGQSTDTQYF.

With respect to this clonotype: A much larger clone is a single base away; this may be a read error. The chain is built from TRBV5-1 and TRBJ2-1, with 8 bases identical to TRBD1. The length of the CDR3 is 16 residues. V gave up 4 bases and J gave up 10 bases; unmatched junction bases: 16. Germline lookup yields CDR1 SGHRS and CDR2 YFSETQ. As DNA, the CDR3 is TGCGCCAGCAGCCACGCCGGACAGGGACGCTCCTACGAGCAGTTCTTC. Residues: CASSHAGQGRSYEQFF.

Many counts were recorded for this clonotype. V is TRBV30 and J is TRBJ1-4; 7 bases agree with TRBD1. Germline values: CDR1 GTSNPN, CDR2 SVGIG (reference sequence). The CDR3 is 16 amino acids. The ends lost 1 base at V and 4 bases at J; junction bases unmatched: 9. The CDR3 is CAWSAPGTVINEKLFF. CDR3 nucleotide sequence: TGTGCCTGGAGTGCACCCGGGACAGTAATTAATGAAAAACTGTTTTTT.

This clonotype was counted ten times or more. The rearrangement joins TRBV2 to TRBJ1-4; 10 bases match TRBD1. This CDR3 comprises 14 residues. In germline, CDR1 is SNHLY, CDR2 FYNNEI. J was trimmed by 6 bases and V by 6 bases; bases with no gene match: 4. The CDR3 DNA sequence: TGTGCCAGCAGAAAGACAGGGGGCTATGAAAAACTGTTTTTT. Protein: CASRKTGGYEKLFF.

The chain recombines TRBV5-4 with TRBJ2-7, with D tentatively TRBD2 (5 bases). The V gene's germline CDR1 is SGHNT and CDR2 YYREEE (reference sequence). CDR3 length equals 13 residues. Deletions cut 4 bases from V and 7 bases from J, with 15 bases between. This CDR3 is CASSRTASGEQYF. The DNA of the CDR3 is TGTGCCAGCAGCCGAACGGCGTCGGGGGAGCAGTACTTC.

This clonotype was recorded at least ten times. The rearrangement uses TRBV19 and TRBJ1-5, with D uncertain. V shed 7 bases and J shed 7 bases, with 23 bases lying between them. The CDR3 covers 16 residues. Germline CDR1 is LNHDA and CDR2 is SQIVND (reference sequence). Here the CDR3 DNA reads TGTGCCAGTACGCACAGTGGTGGAAGGATGGGACAGCCCCAGCATTTT. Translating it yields CASTHSGGRMGQPQHF. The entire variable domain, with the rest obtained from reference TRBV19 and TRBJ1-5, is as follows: DGGITQSPKYLFRKEGQNVTLSCEQNLNHDAMYWYRQDPGQGLRLIYYSQIVNDFQKGDIAEGYSVSREKKESFPLTVTSAQKNPTAFYLCASTHSGGRMGQPQHFGDGTRLSIL.

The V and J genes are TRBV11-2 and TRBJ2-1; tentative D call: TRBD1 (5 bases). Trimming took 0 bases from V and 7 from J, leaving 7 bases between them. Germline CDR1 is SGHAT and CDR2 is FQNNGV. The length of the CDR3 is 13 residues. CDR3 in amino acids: CASSLEQANEQFF. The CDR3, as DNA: TGTGCCAGCAGCTTAGAACAGGCAAATGAGCAGTTCTTC.

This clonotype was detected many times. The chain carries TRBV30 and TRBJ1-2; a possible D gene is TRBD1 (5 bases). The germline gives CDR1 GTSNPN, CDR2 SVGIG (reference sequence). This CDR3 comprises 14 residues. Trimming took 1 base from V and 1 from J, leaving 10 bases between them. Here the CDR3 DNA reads TGTGCCTGGAGTGGAGACAGAAATAACTATGGCTACACCTTC. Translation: CAWSGDRNNYGYTF.

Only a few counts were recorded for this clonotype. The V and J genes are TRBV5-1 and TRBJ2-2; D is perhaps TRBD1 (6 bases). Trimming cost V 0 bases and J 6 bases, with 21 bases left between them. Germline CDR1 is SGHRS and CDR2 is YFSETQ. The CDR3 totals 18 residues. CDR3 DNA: TGCGCCAGCAGCTTGGACGCCCAGGGACATACGGGGCCCGGGGAGCTGTTTTTT. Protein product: CASSLDAQGHTGPGELFF.

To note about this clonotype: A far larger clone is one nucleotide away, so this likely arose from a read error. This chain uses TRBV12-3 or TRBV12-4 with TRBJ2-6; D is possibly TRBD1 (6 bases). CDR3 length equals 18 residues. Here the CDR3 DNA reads TGTGCCAGCAGTCAATTGACGCGCAGGGGCTCTGGGGCCAACGTCGTGACTTTC. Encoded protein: CASSQLTRRGSGANVVTF.